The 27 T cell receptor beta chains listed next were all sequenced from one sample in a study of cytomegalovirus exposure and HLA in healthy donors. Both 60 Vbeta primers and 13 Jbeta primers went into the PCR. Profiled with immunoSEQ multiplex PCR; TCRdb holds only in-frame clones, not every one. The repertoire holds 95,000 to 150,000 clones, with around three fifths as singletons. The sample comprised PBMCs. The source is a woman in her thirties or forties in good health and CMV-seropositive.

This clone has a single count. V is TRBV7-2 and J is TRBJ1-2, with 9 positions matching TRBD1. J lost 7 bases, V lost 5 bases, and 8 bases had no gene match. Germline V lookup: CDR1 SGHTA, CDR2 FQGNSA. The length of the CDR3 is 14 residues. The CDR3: CASSADRGHLGYTF. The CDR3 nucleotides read TGTGCCAGCAGCGCGGACAGGGGCCATCTTGGCTACACCTTC.

Written as DNA, the CDR3 is TGTGCCAGCTCACCACTCCTCACAGATACGCAGTATTTT. It translates to CASSPLLTDTQYF. The chain links TRBV18 to TRBJ2-3; D not resolved. V lost 1 base and J 2 bases, leaving 4 bases between the germline ends. The CDR3 sequence is 13 residues long. The germline V gene has CDR1 KGHSH and CDR2 LQKENI.

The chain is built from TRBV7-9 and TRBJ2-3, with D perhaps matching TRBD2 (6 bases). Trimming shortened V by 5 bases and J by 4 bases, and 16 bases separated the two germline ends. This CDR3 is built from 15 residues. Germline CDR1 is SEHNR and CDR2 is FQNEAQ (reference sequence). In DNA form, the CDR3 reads TGTGCCAGCAGCCCGTGGCGGGATAGCGCAGATACGCAGTATTTT. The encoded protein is CASSPWRDSADTQYF.

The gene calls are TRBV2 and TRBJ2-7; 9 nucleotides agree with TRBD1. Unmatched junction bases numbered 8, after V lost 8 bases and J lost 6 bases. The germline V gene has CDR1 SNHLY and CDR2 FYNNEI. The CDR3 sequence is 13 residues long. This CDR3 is CASGRDRVGEQYF. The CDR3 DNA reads TGTGCCAGCGGGAGGGACAGGGTAGGCGAGCAGTACTTC. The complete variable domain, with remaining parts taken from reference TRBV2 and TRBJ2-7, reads EPEVTQTPSHQVTQMGQEVILRCVPISNHLYFYWYRQILGQKVEFLVSFYNNEISEKSEIFDDQFSVERPDGSNFTLKIRSTKLEDSAMYFCASGRDRVGEQYFGPGTRLTVT.

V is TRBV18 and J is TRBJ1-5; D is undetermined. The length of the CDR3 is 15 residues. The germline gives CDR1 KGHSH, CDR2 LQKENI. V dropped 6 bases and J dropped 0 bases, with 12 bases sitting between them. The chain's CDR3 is CASSLGSHSNQPQHF. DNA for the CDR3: TGTGCCAGCTCCCTGGGGAGCCATAGCAATCAGCCCCAGCATTTT.

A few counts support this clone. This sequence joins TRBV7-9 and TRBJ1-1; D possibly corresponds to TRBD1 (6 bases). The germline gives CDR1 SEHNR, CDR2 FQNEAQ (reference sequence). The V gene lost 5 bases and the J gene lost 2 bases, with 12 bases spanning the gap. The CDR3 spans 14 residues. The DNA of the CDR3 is TGTGCCAGCAGCATGTCGACAGGAAACACTGAAGCTTTCTTT. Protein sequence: CASSMSTGNTEAFF.

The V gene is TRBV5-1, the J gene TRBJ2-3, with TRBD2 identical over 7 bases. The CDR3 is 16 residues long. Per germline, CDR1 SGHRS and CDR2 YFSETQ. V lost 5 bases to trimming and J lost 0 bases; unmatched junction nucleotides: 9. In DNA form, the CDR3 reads TGCGCCAGCAGGCCGGGACTATTATCTAGCACAGATACGCAGTATTTT. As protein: CASRPGLLSSTDTQYF.

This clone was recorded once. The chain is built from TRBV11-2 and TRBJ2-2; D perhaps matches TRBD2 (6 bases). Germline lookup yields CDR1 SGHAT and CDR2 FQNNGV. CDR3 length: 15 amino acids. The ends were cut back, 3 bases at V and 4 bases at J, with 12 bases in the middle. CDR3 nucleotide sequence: TGTGCCAGCAGCTTTAGCGGTTCGAGCACCGGGGAGCTGTTTTTT. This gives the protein CASSFSGSSTGELFF.

The DNA of the CDR3 is TGTGCCAGCAGCCAAGAATTCCGGAACACTGAAGCTTTCTTT. It encodes CASSQEFRNTEAFF. This chain uses TRBV4-2 with TRBJ1-1; D gene ambiguous. Germline CDR1 is LGHNA and CDR2 is YNFKEQ. The CDR3 totals 14 residues. The ends were cut back, 0 bases at V and 1 base at J, with 6 bases in the middle.

The CDR3 nucleotides read TGTGCCAGCAGTAAGGGGACGGGACACGGGAATGAGCAGTTCTTC. Translating it yields CASSKGTGHGNEQFF. V usage is TRBV28 and J usage is TRBJ2-1, with D possibly matching TRBD1 (6 bases). Trimming shortened V by 5 bases and J by 7 bases, and 18 bases separated the two germline ends. Germline values: CDR1 MDHEN, CDR2 SYDVKM. CDR3 length: 15 residues.

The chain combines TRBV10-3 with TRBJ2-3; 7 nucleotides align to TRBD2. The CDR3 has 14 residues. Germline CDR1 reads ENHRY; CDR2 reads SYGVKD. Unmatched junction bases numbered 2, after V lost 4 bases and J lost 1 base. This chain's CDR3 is CAISGTSGTDTQYF. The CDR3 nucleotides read TGTGCCATCAGTGGCACTAGCGGCACAGATACGCAGTATTTT.

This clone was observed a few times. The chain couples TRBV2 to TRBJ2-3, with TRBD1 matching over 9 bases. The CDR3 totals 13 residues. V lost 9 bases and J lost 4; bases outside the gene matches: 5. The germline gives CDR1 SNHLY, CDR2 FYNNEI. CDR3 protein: CARGQGFSDTQYF. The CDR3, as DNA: TGTGCCAGAGGACAGGGGTTTTCAGATACGCAGTATTTT. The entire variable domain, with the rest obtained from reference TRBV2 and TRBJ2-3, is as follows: EPEVTQTPSHQVTQMGQEVILRCVPISNHLYFYWYRQILGQKVEFLVSFYNNEISEKSEIFDDQFSVERPDGSNFTLKIRSTKLEDSAMYFCARGQGFSDTQYFGPGTRLTVL.

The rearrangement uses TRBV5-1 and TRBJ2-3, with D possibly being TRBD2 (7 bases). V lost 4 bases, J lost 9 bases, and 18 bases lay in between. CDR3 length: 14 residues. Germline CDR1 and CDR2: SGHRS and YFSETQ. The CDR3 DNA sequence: TGCGCCAGCAGCCTCCTGGGGGGGGCGGAAACGCAGTATTTT. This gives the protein CASSLLGGAETQYF.

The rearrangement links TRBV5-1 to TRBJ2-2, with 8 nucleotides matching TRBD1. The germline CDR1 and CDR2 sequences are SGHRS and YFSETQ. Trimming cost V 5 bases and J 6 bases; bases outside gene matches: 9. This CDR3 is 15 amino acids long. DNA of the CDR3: TGCGCCAGCAGTGAGTGGACAGGGTCCCCCGGGGAGCTGTTTTTT. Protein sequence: CASSEWTGSPGELFF.

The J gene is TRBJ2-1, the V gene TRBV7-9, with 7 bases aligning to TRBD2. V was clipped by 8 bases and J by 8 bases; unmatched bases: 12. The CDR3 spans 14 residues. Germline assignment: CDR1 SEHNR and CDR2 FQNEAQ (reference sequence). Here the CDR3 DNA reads TGTGCCAGCGGGGGGACTAAGGGGCGGGATGAGCAGTTCTTC. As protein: CASGGTKGRDEQFF. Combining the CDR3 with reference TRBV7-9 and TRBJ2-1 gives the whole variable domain DTGVSQNPRHKITKRGQNVTFRCDPISEHNRLYWYRQTLGQGPEFLTYFQNEAQLEKSRLLSDRFSAERPKGSFSTLEIQRTEQGDSAMYLCASGGTKGRDEQFFGPGTRLTVL.

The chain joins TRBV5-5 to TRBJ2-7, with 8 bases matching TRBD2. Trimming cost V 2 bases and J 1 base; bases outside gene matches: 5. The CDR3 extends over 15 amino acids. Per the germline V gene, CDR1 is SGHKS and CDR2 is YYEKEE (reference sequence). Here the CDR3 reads CASSFGAGGSYEQYF. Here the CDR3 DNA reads TGTGCCAGCAGCTTCGGGGCGGGGGGATCCTACGAGCAGTACTTC. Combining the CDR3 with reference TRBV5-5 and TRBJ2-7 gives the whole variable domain DAGVTQSPTHLIKTRGQQVTLRCSPISGHKSVSWYQQVLGQGPQFIFQYYEKEERGRGNFPDRFSARQFPNYSSELNVNALLLGDSALYLCASSFGAGGSYEQYFGPGTRLTVT.

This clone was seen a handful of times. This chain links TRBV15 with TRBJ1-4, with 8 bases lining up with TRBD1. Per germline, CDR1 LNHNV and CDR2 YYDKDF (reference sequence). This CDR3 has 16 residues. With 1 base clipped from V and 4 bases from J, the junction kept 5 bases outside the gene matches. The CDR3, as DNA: TGTGCCACCAGCAGAGGGGGGACAGGTCTTAATGAAAAACTGTTTTTT. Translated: CATSRGGTGLNEKLFF.

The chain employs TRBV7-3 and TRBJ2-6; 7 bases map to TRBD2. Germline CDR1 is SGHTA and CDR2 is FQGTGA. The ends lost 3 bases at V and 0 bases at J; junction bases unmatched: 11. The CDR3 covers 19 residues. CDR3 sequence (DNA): TGTGCCAGCAGCTTTTCCCCGCTAGCGGAACACTCTGGGGCCAACGTCCTGACTTTC. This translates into CASSFSPLAEHSGANVLTF.

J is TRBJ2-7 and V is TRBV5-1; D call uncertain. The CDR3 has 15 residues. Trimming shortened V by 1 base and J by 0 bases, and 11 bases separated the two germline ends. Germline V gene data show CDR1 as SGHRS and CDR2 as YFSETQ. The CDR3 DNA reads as TGCGCCAGCAGCTTGCGTCCTCTCAGCTCCTACGAGCAGTACTTC. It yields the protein CASSLRPLSSYEQYF. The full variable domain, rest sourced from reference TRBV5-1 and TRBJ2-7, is KAGVTQTPRYLIKTRGQQVTLSCSPISGHRSVSWYQQTPGQGLQFLFEYFSETQRNKGNFPGRFSGRQFSNSRSEMNVSTLELGDSALYLCASSLRPLSSYEQYFGPGTRLTVT.

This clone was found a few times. The CDR3 DNA sequence: TGTGCCTGGAGTGTAGCGCCCGAGCAGTACTTC. Protein product: CAWSVAPEQYF. This chain uses TRBV30 with TRBJ2-7; D gene ambiguous. This CDR3 region has 11 residues. Per germline, CDR1 GTSNPN and CDR2 SVGIG (reference sequence). V was clipped by 0 bases and J by 6 bases, with 6 bases between them.

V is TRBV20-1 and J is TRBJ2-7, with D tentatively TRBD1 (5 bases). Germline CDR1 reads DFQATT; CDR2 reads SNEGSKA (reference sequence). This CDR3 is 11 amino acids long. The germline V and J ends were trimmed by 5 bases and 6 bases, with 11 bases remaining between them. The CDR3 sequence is CSARQQLEQYF. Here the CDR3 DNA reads TGCAGTGCTCGACAGCAACTCGAGCAGTACTTC.

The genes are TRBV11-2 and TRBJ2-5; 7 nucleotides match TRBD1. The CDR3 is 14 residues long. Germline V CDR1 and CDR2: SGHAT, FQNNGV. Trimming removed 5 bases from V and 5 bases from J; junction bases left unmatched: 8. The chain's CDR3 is CASSVRGYKETQYF. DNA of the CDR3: TGTGCCAGCAGCGTCAGGGGGTATAAGGAGACCCAGTACTTC.

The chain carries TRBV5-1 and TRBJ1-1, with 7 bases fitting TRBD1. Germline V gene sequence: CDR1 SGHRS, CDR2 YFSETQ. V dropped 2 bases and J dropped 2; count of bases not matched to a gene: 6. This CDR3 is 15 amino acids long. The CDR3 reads CASSFRQGLNTEAFF. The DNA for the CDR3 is TGCGCCAGCAGCTTCCGACAGGGTCTTAACACTGAAGCTTTCTTT. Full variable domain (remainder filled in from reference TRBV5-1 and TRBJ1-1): KAGVTQTPRYLIKTRGQQVTLSCSPISGHRSVSWYQQTPGQGLQFLFEYFSETQRNKGNFPGRFSGRQFSNSRSEMNVSTLELGDSALYLCASSFRQGLNTEAFFGQGTRLTVV.

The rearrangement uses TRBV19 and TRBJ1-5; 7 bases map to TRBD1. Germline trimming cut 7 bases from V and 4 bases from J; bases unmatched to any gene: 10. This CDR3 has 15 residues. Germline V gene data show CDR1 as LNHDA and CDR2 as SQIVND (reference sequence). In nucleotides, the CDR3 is TGTGCCAGTACCCCTGACAGGGCTTATAATCAGCCCCAGCATTTT. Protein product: CASTPDRAYNQPQHF. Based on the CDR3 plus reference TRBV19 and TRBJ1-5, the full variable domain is DGGITQSPKYLFRKEGQNVTLSCEQNLNHDAMYWYRQDPGQGLRLIYYSQIVNDFQKGDIAEGYSVSREKKESFPLTVTSAQKNPTAFYLCASTPDRAYNQPQHFGDGTRLSIL.

CDR3 nucleotides: TGTGCCAGTAGGGAACAGGGTTATAACTATGGCTACACCTTC. Translation: CASREQGYNYGYTF. V usage is TRBV19 and J usage is TRBJ1-2, with D maybe TRBD1 (6 bases). Germline-derived CDR1 and CDR2 are LNHDA and SQIVND (reference sequence). This CDR3 is 14 amino acids long. Trimming stripped 6 bases from V and 1 base from J, with 12 bases between.

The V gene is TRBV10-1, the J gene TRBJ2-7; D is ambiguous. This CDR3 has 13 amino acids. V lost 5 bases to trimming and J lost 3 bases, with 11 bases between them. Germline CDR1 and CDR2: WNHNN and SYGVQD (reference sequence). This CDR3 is CASSRSRNYEQYF. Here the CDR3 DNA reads TGCGCCAGCAGTCGATCCAGAAACTACGAGCAGTACTTC.

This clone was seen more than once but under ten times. CDR3 amino acids: CASSPTGTANTEAFF. The CDR3 DNA follows: TGTGCCAGCAGCCCGACCGGGACAGCGAACACTGAAGCTTTCTTT. This chain links TRBV14 with TRBJ1-1; 7 bases agree with TRBD1. Germline lookup yields CDR1 SGHDN and CDR2 FVKESK. The CDR3 has 15 amino acids. V dropped 4 bases and J dropped 1; count of bases not matched to a gene: 6.